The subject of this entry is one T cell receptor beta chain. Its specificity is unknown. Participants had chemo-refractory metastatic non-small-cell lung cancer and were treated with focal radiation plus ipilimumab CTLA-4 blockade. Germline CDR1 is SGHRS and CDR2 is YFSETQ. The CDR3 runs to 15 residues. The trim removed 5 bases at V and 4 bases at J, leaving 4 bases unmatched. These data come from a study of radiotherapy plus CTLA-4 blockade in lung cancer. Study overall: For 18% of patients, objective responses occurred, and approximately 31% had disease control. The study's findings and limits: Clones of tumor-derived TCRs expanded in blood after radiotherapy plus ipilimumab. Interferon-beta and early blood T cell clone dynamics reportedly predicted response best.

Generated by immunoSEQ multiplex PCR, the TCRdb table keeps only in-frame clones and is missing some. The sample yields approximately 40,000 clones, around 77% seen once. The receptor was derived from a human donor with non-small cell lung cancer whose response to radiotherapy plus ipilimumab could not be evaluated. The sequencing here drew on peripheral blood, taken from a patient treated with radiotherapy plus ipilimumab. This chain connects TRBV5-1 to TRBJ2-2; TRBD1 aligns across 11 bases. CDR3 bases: TGCGCCAGCAGGATCGGGACAGGGGGCACCGGGGAGCTGTTTTTT. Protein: CASRIGTGGTGELFF.